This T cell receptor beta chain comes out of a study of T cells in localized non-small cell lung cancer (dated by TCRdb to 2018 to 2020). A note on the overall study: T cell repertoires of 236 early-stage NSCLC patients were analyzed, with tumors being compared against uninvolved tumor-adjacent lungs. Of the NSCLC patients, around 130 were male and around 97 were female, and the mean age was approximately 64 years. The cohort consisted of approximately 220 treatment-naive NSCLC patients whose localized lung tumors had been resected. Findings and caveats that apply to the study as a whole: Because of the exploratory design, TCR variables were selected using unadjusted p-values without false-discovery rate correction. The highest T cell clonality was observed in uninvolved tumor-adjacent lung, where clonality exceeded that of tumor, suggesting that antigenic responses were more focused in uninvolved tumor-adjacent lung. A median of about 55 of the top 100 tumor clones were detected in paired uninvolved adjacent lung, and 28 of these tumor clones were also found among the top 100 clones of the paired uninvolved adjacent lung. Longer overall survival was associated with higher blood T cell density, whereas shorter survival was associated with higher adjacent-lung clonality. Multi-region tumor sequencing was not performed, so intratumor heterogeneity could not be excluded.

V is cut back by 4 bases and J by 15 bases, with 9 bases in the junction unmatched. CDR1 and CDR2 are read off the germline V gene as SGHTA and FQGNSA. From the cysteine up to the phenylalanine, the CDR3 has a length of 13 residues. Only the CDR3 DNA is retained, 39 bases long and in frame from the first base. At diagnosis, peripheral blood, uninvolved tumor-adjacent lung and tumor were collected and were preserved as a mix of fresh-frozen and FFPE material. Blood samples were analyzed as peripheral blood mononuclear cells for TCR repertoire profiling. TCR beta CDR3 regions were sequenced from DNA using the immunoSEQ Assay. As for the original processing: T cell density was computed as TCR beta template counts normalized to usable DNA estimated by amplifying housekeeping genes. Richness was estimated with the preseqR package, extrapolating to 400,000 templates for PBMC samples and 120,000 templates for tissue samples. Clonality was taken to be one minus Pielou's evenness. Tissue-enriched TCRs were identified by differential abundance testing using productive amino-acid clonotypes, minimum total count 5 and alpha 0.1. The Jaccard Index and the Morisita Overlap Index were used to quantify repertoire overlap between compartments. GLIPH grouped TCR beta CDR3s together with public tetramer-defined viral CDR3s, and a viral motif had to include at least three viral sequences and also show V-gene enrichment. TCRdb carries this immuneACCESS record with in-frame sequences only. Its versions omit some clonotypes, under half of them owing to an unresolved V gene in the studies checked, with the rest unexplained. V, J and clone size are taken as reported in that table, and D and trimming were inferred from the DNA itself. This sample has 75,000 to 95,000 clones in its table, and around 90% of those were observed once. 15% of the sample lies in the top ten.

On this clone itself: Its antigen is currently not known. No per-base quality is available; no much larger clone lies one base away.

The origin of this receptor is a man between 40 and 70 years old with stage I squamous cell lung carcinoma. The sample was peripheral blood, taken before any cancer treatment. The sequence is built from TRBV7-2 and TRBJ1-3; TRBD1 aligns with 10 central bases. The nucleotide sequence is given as TGTGCCAGCAGCTCCAAACGGGACAGGGGTGGATATTTT. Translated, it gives CASSSKRDRGGYF.